The present TCR beta chain was sequenced within a study of blood T cell repertoires in COVID-19 (dated by TCRdb to the early 2020s). General notes on the study: The collaborator samples originated in the United States, Italy and Spain and spanned the acute and convalescent phases of COVID-19. The prospective study material was composed of cDNA or gDNA derived from T cells, B-cell-depleted T cells, or PBMCs. The dataset comprised deeply sampled blood TCRbeta repertoires from subjects exposed to, actively infected with, or recovered from COVID-19. The repertoires were released in a freely available public database meant as a resource for research on the immune response to SARS-CoV-2. The samples were drawn from two sources: the first 160 participants of the ongoing ImmuneRACE study, and fewer than 1,500 subjects contributed by 6 global collaborators. Sample metadata almost always included a de-identified subject ID, COVID-19 status, age in years and sex. Where available, HLA class I and class II types were taken from metadata supplied by the sample provider and were not determined by assay-based typing.

In the prospective study, participants were about 18 to 90 years old, resided in about 25 geographic areas of the United States, and were enrolled through a virtual design. In the prospective study, cohorts were assigned on the basis of participant-reported clinical history obtained from a screening survey and a study questionnaire. ImmuneRACE Cohort 3 recovered participants were defined by two consecutive negative NP/OP PCR tests, healthcare professional clearance, or symptom resolution. Mobile phlebotomists in the prospective study collected whole blood, serum and a nasopharyngeal or oropharyngeal swab from every participant. Over an approximately two-month period, participants in the prospective study had the option of providing additional blood draws and questionnaires. Before DNA extraction, prospective study blood samples were shipped either frozen or at room temperature. The paper's findings and limits, for the study overall: Clinical and demographic metadata were provided uncurated, with the amount varying by source and participant.

As to this clone: What this receptor recognizes is not known. The sample holds no much larger clone one base away, and base qualities are not on file. Other DNA sequences in this sample translate to the same CDR3.

The junction carries 7 bases between V and J, which are trimmed by 3 bases and 0 bases respectively. Spanning cysteine to phenylalanine, the CDR3 consists of 14 amino acids. Just the 42-base CDR3 DNA is kept, in frame starting at base 1. CDR1 and CDR2 (KGHDR, SFDVKD) derive from the germline V gene. TCRbeta CDR3 regions were amplified from genomic DNA using the immunoSEQ Assay, a bias-controlled multiplex PCR. The authors processed their data as follows. The number of nucleated cells in each sample was estimated by amplification of reference gene primers within the assay. Sequence reads were collapsed and filtered to measure the absolute abundance of every unique TCRbeta CDR3 rearrangement. For each sample, productive Simpson clonality was calculated as the square root of Simpson's diversity index across productive rearrangements. In TCRdb, the immuneACCESS table is reduced to in-frame sequences with V and J assigned. These tables do not hold every clone; where another copy was compared, an unresolved V gene accounts for under half, and the others remain unexplained. V, J and clone size derive from that table, while D and trimming were established from the DNA sequence. The sample table contains 200,000 to 250,000 clones; only one count was recorded for about 93% of them. Over 1.5% of the sample belongs to the ten largest clones.

This clonotype was sampled from a woman younger than 30 who had recovered from COVID-19. The V gene is TRBV24-1 and the J gene is TRBJ1-2, and TRBD1 may be the D gene, going by 5 matching bases. Sequenced material: PBMCs or T cells enriched from blood (not recorded which). Here the CDR3 is given as CATSDLTANYGYTF. The DNA sequence is as follows: TGTGCCACCAGTGATCTGACAGCTAACTATGGCTACACCTTC.